This TCR beta chain emerged from a study of T cell repertoires in cytomegalovirus infection. Study-level background: Carrying CMV and the relevant HLA type showed in public TCR beta signatures.

This clonotype has a count of ten or more. The antigen remains unidentified. Findings and limits, study-wide: Summed public TCR beta family frequency identified CMV carriers bearing the relevant HLA. In two of eight donors, the top clonotype was HLA-C-restricted CMV-specific.

With 4 bases removed from V and 5 bases from J, the gap between germline ends came to 15 bases. The CDR3 length is 15 residues. Germline-derived CDR1 and CDR2 are SGHTA and FQGNSA. TCRdb redid the calling of the reads with MiXCR, one entry per CDR3 protein. The top ten hold around 8.1% of the sample, which has roughly 280,000 distinct CDR3 sequences, 12% to 15% seen once. The TCR sequence derives from a human donor in good health (CMV status not recorded). Some clones in this sample may be carry-over from other donors' samples. Sequencing was carried out using PBMCs. The gene calls are TRBV7-2 and TRBJ2-1, with a weak D call TRBD1 (6 bases). The CDR3 DNA sequence: TGTGCCAGCAGCTGGACCGGGACAACCGACAATGAGCAGTTCTTC. It codes for CASSWTGTTDNEQFF.